This is a list of T cell receptor beta chains from one sample in a study of OX40 agonist ivuxolimab in advanced cancers. The data were produced by immunoSEQ multiplex PCR, yet TCRdb's version contains in-frame clones alone and is incomplete. The table includes some 95,000 clones, about 85% detected once. The input for sequencing was CD4+ or CD8+ T cells sorted from blood, taken in a trial of the OX40 agonist ivuxolimab. Receptors originate from an adult with an advanced solid tumor such as melanoma, head and neck, liver or kidney cancer. Each CDR3 is given with its conserved first and last residue. A D gene is named only where the DNA matches it firmly. Size is omitted from some rows. Given values are once, few, many or a class for expanded clones.

TRBV28	-	TRBJ2-7	-	TGTGCCAGCAGTTCTTCAGGGTTTTCCTACGAGCAGTACTTC	CASSSSGFSYEQYF
TRBV4-2	-	TRBJ2-3	-	TGTGCCAGCAGCCAAGATAGCGGAGGGTTCACAGATACGCAGTATTTT	CASSQDSGGFTDTQYF
TRBV6-1	-	TRBJ2-7	-	TGTGCCAGCAGCTCACCAACTACCTACGAGCAGTACTTC	CASSSPTTYEQYF
TRBV7-2	once	TRBJ1-2	TRBD1	TGTGCCAGCAGCTCGACAGGGTCATATGGGTATGGCTACACCTTC	CASSSTGSYGYGYTF
TRBV28	-	TRBJ2-3	-	TGTGCCAGCATCACACCAGCGGAAGGGGCAGATACGCAGTATTTT	CASITPAEGADTQYF
TRBV2	-	TRBJ2-5	-	TGTGCCAGCAGGGGCTGGGCCAGCCAAGAGACCCAGTACTTC	CASRGWASQETQYF
TRBV7-2	-	TRBJ2-6	-	TGTGCCAGCAGTCCAGGGAGCTCTGGGGCCAACGTCCTGACTTTC	CASSPGSSGANVLTF
TRBV5-1	few	TRBJ2-7	TRBD2	TGCGCCAGCAGCTCGAAGCCTACCACTAGCGGAGCCTACGAGCAGTACTTC	CASSSKPTTSGAYEQYF
TRBV6-1	once	TRBJ1-1	-	TGTGCCAGCAGTGAAAGGATTAGCGGTCAGGGAGAAGCTTTCTTT	CASSERISGQGEAFF
TRBV5-1	once	TRBJ2-5	-	TGCGCCAGCAGCTTGTACTGGGAGAAAGAGACCCAGTACTTC	CASSLYWEKETQYF
TRBV14	-	TRBJ2-4	-	TGTGCCAGCAGCCAAGATAACGACGGACTTCTAGCCAAAAACATTCAGTACTTC	CASSQDNDGLLAKNIQYF
TRBV7-7	-	TRBJ2-1	-	TGTGCTAGCAGCTTAGATACTAGGGGTGAGCAGTTCTTC	CASSLDTRGEQFF
TRBV28	-	TRBJ1-4	-	TGTGCCAGCCGAACGGGCTTTGCAACTAATGAAAAACTGTTTTTT	CASRTGFATNEKLFF
TRBV15	-	TRBJ1-2	-	TGTGCCACCAGCAGAGACAGGACAGAGACTCCTATAGGGGGCTACACCTTC	CATSRDRTETPIGGYTF
TRBV7-2	-	TRBJ2-3	-	TGTGCCAGCAGCTTAGTTTCGGCCGGGGGAGATACGCAGTATTTT	CASSLVSAGGDTQYF
TRBV7-3	-	TRBJ1-1	-	TGTGCCAGCAGCTCAGGCAGAGCGAACACTGAAGCTTTCTTT	CASSSGRANTEAFF
TRBV27	few	TRBJ1-4	TRBD1	TGTGCCAGCGGAAACAGGGGTGAAAAACTGTTTTTT	CASGNRGEKLFF
TRBV4-3	-	TRBJ1-1	-	TGCGCCAGCAGCCAAGAGTGGAGGTACACTGAAGCTTTCTTT	CASSQEWRYTEAFF
TRBV19	-	TRBJ2-1	-	TGTGCCAGTACTCTCGGAGGCGGTTTCTACAATGAGCAGTTCTTC	CASTLGGGFYNEQFF
TRBV30	-	TRBJ2-7	TRBD1	TGTGCCTGGGACAGGGACTCCTACGAGCAGTACTTC	CAWDRDSYEQYF
TRBV5-1	-	TRBJ2-7	TRBD1	TGCGCCAGCAGCTCATCCGGGACAGGGCGTGAGCAGTACTTC	CASSSSGTGREQYF
TRBV11-3	-	TRBJ1-4	-	TGTGCCAGCAGCTTTATAACAGGGAGGAATGAAAAACTGTTTTTT	CASSFITGRNEKLFF
TRBV13	once	TRBJ2-7	TRBD1	TGTGCCAGCAGCTTAGAAACCGGGACAGGCTCCTACGAGCAGTACTTC	CASSLETGTGSYEQYF
TRBV2	few	TRBJ1-4	-	TGTGCCAGCAGCCCCGGGGGGGTTAATGAAAAACTGTTTTTT	CASSPGGVNEKLFF
TRBV7-2	few	TRBJ2-3	TRBD2	TGTGCCAGCAGCTTAGCCCCACTAGCGGGAGGGCTAGGCTCAGATACGCAGTATTTT	CASSLAPLAGGLGSDTQYF
TRBV19	-	TRBJ2-3	-	TGTGCCAGTAGTATAAGAACGCCCTCAAACGCAGGGGCTGATACGCAGTATTTT	CASSIRTPSNAGADTQYF
TRBV11-3	-	TRBJ2-3	-	TGTGCCAGCAGCTTCCTCGACACAGATACGCAGTATTTT	CASSFLDTDTQYF
TRBV4-1	-	TRBJ2-3	-	TGCGCCAGCAGCCAACTGGGCCGTCCGGCCGGCACAGATACGCAGTATTTT	CASSQLGRPAGTDTQYF
TRBV6-6	-	TRBJ2-7	-	TGTGCCAGCAGTTATAACCCCTCCTACGAGCAGTACTTC	CASSYNPSYEQYF
TRBV7-9	-	TRBJ1-1	TRBD1	TGTGCCAGCAGCTCCTCGACAGGGGAGGAGAGCACTGAAGCTTTCTTT	CASSSSTGEESTEAFF
TRBV19	-	TRBJ1-3	-	TGTGCCAGTAGTATAGAGGCAGGGGAGCGTGGAAACACCATATATTTT	CASSIEAGERGNTIYF
TRBV11-3	-	TRBJ2-1	-	TGTGCCAGCAGCTTAGATCCAGGGGCTAGTCATGAGCAGTTCTTC	CASSLDPGASHEQFF
TRBV7-8	-	TRBJ1-1	TRBD1	TGTGCCAGCAGCGAGTGGACAGGATGGAACACTGAAGCTTTCTTT	CASSEWTGWNTEAFF
TRBV7-5	-	TRBJ1-2	-	TGTGCCAGAAGCGAAGAGGGTGGACTGCTCGACGGCTACACCTTC	CARSEEGGLLDGYTF
TRBV14	-	TRBJ2-1	-	TGTGCCAGCAGCCTAGTTAGCGAAAAGCAGTTCTTC	CASSLVSEKQFF
TRBV5-6	-	TRBJ2-2	-	TGTGCCAGCAGCTTAGGACTGACGGGCCCCGGGGAGCTGTTTTTT	CASSLGLTGPGELFF
TRBV7-9	-	TRBJ2-7	-	TGTGCCAGCAGCGTAACTGGCGAGCAGTACTTC	CASSVTGEQYF
TRBV9	-	TRBJ2-7	TRBD1	TGTGCCAGCAGCGGGACTGGGACAGGCGAGGAGCAGTACTTC	CASSGTGTGEEQYF
TRBV9	-	TRBJ2-1	TRBD2	TGTGCCAGCAGCGCAAAAAAGGGACTAGCGGTTTACAATGAGCAGTTCTTC	CASSAKKGLAVYNEQFF
TRBV19	-	TRBJ1-5	TRBD1	TGTGCCAGTAGTCCCCCCGGGACAGGGGGCGGGGGGCCCCAGCATTTT	CASSPPGTGGGGPQHF
TRBV28	-	TRBJ2-1	-	TGTGCCAGCAGTTTGACTCAGGGGTACTACAATGAGCAGTTCTTC	CASSLTQGYYNEQFF
TRBV27	-	TRBJ2-7	-	TGTGCCAGCAGTTTAGACGGCGGGACAGCCTACGAGCAGTACTTC	CASSLDGGTAYEQYF
TRBV12-5	-	TRBJ1-5	-	TGTGCTAGTGGTTTCCACGACGTCACGTTTTATCAGCCCCAGCATTTT	CASGFHDVTFYQPQHF
TRBV2	-	TRBJ2-7	-	TGTGCCAGCATGGAAGGTTCCTACGAGCAGTACTTC	CASMEGSYEQYF
TRBV5-1	-	TRBJ1-1	-	TGCGCCAGCAGCTTGGAAGGGGGGAACACTGAAGCTTTCTTT	CASSLEGGNTEAFF
TRBV6-6	-	TRBJ1-6	-	TGTGCCAGCCTCAGGGGCCTACATAATTCACCCCTCCACTTT	CASLRGLHNSPLHF
TRBV11-2	-	TRBJ2-3	TRBD2	TGTGCCAGCAGCTGGCCGGGAGGGCCGGGTTTTTCAGATACGCAGTATTTT	CASSWPGGPGFSDTQYF
TRBV19	once	TRBJ1-5	TRBD1	TGTGCCAGTAGTATAGAGGGACAGGGACGCAATCAGCCCCAGCATTTT	CASSIEGQGRNQPQHF
TRBV27	-	TRBJ2-7	TRBD1	TGTGCCAGCAGTCCGATCTCCACATCGGACAGGGTGGCCTACGAGCAGTACTTC	CASSPISTSDRVAYEQYF
TRBV27	-	TRBJ1-5	TRBD1	TGTGCCAGCAGTTGGTCCGGGACAGGGTGGAATCAGCCCCAGCATTTT	CASSWSGTGWNQPQHF
TRBV6-5	-	TRBJ2-5	-	TGTGCCAGCAGGGAGATTGGCGAAGAGACCCAGTACTTC	CASREIGEETQYF
TRBV19	-	TRBJ2-1	-	TGTGCCAGTAGTATGGGGCAGAACTCCTACAATGAGCAGTTCTTC	CASSMGQNSYNEQFF
TRBV7-9	-	TRBJ2-7	TRBD2	TGTGCCAGCAGCTTAGAGGTTGGCCTAGCGGGAGAATCATACGAGCAGTACTTC	CASSLEVGLAGESYEQYF
TRBV27	-	TRBJ2-7	-	TGTGCCAGCAGTTTTTTATACGAGCAGTACTTC	CASSFLYEQYF
TRBV4-1	-	TRBJ1-2	TRBD1	TGCGCCAGCAGCCAAACGACAGGGTACTATGGCTACACCTTC	CASSQTTGYYGYTF
TRBV2	once	TRBJ2-7	TRBD2	TGTGCCAGCAGTGAAATCGCGGGAGGCGAGCAGTACTTC	CASSEIAGGEQYF
TRBV4-2	-	TRBJ2-1	TRBD2	TGTGCCAGCAGCCAAGATTCGGGAGGATCCTACAATGAGCAGTTCTTC	CASSQDSGGSYNEQFF
TRBV10-3	-	TRBJ1-2	TRBD1	TGTGCCATCAAAGGTGGGAACCGGGACAGTATTGAGTATGGCTACACCTTC	CAIKGGNRDSIEYGYTF
TRBV4-1	-	TRBJ2-1	TRBD2	TGCGCCAGCAGCCAAGAACCTAGCGGGAGTCGGAATGAGCAGTTCTTC	CASSQEPSGSRNEQFF